The entry below describes one TCR beta chain. These data come from a study of shared clonotypes between healthy human individuals. The data were produced by immunoSEQ multiplex PCR, yet TCRdb's version contains in-frame clones alone and is incomplete. The repertoire consists of more than 2 million clones, with about 95% occurring once and the leading ten covering about 1.1%. As defined, naive CD8 cells were CD45RO-negative and positively selected for CCR7, with terminally differentiated effector memory CD45RA+ cells excluded. The CDR3 has 15 residues. Trimming removed 6 bases from V and 1 base from J; junction bases left unmatched: 7. Germline V CDR1 and CDR2: MDHEN, SYDVKM.

The receptor was derived from a man younger than 30 in good health. Sequencing was carried out using naive CD8+ T cells sorted from blood. The J gene is TRBJ2-3, the V gene TRBV28, with TRBD1 matching over 7 bases. The CDR3 loop reads CASRPQGERTDTQYF. As DNA, the CDR3 is TGTGCCAGCAGACCTCAGGGGGAACGCACAGATACGCAGTATTTT.